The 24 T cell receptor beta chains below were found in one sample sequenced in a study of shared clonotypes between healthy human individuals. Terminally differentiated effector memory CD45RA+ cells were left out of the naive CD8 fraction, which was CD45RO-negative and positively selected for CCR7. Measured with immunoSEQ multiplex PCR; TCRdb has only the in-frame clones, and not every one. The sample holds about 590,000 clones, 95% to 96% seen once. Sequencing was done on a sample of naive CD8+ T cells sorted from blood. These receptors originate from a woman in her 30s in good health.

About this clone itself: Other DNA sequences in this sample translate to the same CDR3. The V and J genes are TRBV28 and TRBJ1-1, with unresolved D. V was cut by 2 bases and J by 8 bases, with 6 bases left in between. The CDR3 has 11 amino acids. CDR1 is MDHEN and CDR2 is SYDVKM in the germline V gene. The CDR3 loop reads CASSLGGEAFF. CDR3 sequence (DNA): TGTGCCAGCAGTTTAGGAGGGGAAGCTTTCTTT.

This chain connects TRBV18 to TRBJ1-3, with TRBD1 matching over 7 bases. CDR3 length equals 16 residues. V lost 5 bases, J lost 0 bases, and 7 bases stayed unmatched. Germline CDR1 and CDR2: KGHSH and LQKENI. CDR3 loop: CASSSVDRTSGNTIYF. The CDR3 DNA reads TGTGCCAGCTCATCGGTGGACAGGACCTCTGGAAACACCATATATTTT.

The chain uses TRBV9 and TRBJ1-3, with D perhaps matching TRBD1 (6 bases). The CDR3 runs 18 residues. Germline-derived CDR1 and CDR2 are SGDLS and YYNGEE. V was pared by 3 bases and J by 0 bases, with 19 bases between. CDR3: CASSGDWDTGFSGNTIYF. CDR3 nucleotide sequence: TGTGCCAGCAGCGGAGATTGGGACACCGGATTCTCTGGAAACACCATATATTTT.

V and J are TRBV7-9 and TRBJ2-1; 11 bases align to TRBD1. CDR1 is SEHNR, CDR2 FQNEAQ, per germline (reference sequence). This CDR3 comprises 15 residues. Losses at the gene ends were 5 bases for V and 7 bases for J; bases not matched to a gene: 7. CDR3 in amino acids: CASSPLGTGGNEQFF. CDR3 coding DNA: TGTGCCAGCAGCCCCCTCGGGACAGGGGGAAATGAGCAGTTCTTC. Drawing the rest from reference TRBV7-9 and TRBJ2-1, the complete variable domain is DTGVSQNPRHKITKRGQNVTFRCDPISEHNRLYWYRQTLGQGPEFLTYFQNEAQLEKSRLLSDRFSAERPKGSFSTLEIQRTEQGDSAMYLCASSPLGTGGNEQFFGPGTRLTVL.

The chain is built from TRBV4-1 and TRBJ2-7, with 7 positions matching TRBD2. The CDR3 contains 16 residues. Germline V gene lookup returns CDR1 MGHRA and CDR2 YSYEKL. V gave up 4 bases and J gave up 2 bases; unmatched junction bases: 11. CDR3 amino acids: CASSPGGSGPAYEQYF. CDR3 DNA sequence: TGCGCCAGCAGCCCTGGGGGTAGCGGGCCCGCCTACGAGCAGTACTTC.

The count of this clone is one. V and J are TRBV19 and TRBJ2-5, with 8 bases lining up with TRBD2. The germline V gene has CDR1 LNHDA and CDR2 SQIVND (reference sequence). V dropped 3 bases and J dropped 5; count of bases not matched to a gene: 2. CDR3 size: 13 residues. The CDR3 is CASSIPSGETQYF. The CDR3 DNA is TGTGCCAGTAGTATTCCTAGCGGGGAGACCCAGTACTTC.

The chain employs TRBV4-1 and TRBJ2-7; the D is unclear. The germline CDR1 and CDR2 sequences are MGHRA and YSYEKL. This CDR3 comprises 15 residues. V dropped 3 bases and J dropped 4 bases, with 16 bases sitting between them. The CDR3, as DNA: TGCGCCAGCAGCCATGAAGCCCGGTCTTTGTACGAGCAGTACTTC. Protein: CASSHEARSLYEQYF.

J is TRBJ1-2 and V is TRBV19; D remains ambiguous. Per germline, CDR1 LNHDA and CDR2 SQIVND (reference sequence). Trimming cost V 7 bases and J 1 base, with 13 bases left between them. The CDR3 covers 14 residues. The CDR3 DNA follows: TGTGCCAGTAAAGACGGAGTCCGTAACTATGGCTACACCTTC. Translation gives CASKDGVRNYGYTF.

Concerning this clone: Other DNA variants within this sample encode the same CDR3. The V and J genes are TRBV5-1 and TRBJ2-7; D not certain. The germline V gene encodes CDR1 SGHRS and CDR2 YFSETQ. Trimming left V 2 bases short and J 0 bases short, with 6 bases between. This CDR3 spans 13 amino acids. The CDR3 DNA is TGCGCCAGCAGCTTTAGCAGCTCCTACGAGCAGTACTTC. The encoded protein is CASSFSSSYEQYF.

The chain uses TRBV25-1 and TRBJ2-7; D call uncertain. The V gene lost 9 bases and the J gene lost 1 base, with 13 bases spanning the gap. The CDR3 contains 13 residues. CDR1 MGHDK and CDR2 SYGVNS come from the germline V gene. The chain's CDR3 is CASRSAESYEQYF. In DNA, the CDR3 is TGTGCCAGTCGTTCGGCCGAATCCTACGAGCAGTACTTC.

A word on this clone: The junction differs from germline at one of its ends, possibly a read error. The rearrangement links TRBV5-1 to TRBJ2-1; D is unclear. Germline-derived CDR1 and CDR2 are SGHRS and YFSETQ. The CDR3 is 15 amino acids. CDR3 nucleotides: TGCGCCAGCAGTTTGGACGCGAAGCTTTACAATGAGCAGTTCTTC. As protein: CASSLDAKLYNEQFF. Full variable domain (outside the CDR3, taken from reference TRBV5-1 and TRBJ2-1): KAGVTQTPRYLIKTRGQQVTLSCSPISGHRSVSWYQQTPGQGLQFLFEYFSETQRNKGNFPGRFSGRQFSNSRSEMNVSTLELGDSALYLCASSLDAKLYNEQFFGPGTRLTVL.

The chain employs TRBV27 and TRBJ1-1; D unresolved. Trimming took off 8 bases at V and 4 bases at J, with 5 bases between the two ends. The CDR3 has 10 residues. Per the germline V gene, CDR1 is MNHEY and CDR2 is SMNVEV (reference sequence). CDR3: CASGSTEAFF. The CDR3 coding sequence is TGTGCCAGCGGGAGCACTGAAGCTTTCTTT.

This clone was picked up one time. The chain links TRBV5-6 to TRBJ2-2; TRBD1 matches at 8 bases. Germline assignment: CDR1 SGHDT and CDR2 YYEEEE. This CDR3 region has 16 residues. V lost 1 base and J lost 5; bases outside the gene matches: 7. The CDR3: CASSLFDRGGTGELFF. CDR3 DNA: TGTGCCAGCAGCTTGTTCGACAGGGGAGGTACCGGGGAGCTGTTTTTT.

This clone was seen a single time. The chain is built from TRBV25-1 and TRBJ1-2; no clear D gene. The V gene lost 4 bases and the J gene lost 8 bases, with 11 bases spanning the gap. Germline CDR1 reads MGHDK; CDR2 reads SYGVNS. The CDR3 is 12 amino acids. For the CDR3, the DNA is TGTGCCAGCAGTGTCGGTAGTATAGGCTACACCTTC. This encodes CASSVGSIGYTF.

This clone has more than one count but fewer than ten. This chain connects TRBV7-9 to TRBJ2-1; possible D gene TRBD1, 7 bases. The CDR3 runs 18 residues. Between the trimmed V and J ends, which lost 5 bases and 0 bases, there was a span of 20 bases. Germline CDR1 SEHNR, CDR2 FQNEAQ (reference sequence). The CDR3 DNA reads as TGTGCCAGCAGCCACAGGGGCGGAGGGCCTAGCTCCTACAATGAGCAGTTCTTC. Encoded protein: CASSHRGGGPSSYNEQFF.

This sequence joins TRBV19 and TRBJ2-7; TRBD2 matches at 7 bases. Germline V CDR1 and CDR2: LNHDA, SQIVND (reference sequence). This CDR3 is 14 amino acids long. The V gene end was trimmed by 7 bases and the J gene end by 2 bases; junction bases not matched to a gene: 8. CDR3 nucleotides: TGTGCCAGTAAGGCGGGGGACCGGCCCTACGAGCAGTACTTC. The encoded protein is CASKAGDRPYEQYF.

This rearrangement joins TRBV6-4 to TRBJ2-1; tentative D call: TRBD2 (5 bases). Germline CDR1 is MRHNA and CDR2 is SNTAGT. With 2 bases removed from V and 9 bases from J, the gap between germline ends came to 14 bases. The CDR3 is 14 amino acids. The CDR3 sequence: CASSDRMGVAEQFF. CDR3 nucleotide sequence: TGTGCCAGCAGTGACCGAATGGGAGTGGCTGAGCAGTTCTTC.

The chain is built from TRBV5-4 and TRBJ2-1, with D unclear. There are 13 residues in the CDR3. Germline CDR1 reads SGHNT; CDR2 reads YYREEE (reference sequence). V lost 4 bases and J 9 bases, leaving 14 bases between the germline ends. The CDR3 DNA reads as TGTGCCAGCAGCCTCACAGAGGACGGTGAGCAGTTCTTC. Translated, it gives CASSLTEDGEQFF.

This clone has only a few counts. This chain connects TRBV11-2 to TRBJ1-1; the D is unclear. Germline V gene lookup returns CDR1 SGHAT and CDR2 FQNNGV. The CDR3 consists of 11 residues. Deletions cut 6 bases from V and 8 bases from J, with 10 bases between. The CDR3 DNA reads TGTGCCAGCAGTTCCGGGTGGGAAGCTTTCTTT. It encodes CASSSGWEAFF.

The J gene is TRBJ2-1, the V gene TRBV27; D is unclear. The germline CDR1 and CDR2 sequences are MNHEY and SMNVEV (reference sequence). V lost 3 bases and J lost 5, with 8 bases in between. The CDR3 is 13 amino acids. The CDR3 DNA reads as TGTGCCAGCAGTTTGGCACTTCACAATGAGCAGTTCTTC. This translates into CASSLALHNEQFF.

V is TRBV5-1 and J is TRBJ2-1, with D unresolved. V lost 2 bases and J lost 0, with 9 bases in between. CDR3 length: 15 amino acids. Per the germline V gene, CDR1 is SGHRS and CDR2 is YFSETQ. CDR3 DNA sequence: TGCGCCAGCAGCTTCACTGAGAGCTCCTACAATGAGCAGTTCTTC. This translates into CASSFTESSYNEQFF. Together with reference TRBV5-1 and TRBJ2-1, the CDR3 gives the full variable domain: KAGVTQTPRYLIKTRGQQVTLSCSPISGHRSVSWYQQTPGQGLQFLFEYFSETQRNKGNFPGRFSGRQFSNSRSEMNVSTLELGDSALYLCASSFTESSYNEQFFGPGTRLTVL.

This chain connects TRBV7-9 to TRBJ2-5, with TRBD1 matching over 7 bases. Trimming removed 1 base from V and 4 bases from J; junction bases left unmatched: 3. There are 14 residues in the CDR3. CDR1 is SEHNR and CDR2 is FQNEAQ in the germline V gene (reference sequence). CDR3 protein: CASSLGQGPETQYF. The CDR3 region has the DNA TGTGCCAGCAGCTTAGGACAGGGCCCAGAGACCCAGTACTTC.

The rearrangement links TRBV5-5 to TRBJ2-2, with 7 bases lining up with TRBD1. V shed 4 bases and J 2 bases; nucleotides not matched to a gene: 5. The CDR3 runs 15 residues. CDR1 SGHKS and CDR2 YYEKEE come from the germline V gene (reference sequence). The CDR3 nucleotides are TGTGCCAGCAGCCCCGGGACAGAAAACACCGGGGAGCTGTTTTTT. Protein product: CASSPGTENTGELFF.

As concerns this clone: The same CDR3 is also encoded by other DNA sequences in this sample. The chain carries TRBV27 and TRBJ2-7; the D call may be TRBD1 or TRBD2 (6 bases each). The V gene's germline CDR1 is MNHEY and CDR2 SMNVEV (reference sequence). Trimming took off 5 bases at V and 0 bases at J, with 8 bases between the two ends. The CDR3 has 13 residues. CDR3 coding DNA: TGTGCCAGCAGTGCGGGACACTCCTACGAGCAGTACTTC. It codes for CASSAGHSYEQYF.